A selection of T cell receptor beta chains follows, all from one sample in a study of cytomegalovirus exposure and HLA in healthy donors. TCRdb's table, derived via immunoSEQ multiplex PCR, lists solely in-frame clones and lacks some. The sample yields a few hundred thousand clones, about 80% seen once. Sequencing input: PBMCs. These receptors came from a man between 35 and 55 years old in good health and CMV-seronegative. CDR3s include the opening cysteine and the closing phenylalanine or tryptophan.

TRBV28	TRBJ1-1	CASGLQGPTEAFF
TRBV7-9	TRBJ1-2	CASSPTAHLYGYTF
TRBV7-9	TRBJ1-2	CASSLGTGGRGGYTF
TRBV28	TRBJ1-1	CASSELDRVTEAFF
TRBV5-1	TRBJ2-1	CASSLVASGGASEQFF
TRBV6-1	TRBJ1-6	CASSDRDNSPLHF
TRBV5-1	TRBJ1-3	CASSPRTDGNTIYF
TRBV18	TRBJ1-2	CASSSPLGGAFHGYTF
TRBV7-9	TRBJ2-7	CASSYLGLDTYEQYF
TRBV11-1	TRBJ1-1	CASSRQGGHTEAFF
TRBV6-1	TRBJ1-5	CASSGVGGDSNQPQHF